Listed below are T cell receptor beta chains from one sample, sequenced in a study of blood T cell repertoires in COVID-19. Repertoires were generated with immunoSEQ multiplex PCR, while TCRdb's copy carries only in-frame clones and drops some. The data show 95,000 to 150,000 clones, around four fifths seen once. The source material was peripheral blood. The origin of the receptors is a man aged 60 to 75 with acute or convalescent COVID-19. The CDR3 runs from the conserved cysteine through the conserved F or W. A D gene is named only where the DNA matches it firmly. Size is stated for part of the rows, as once, few or many counts, or as a class when the clone is expanded.

J gene,D gene,V gene,clone size,CDR3 DNA,CDR3 protein
TRBJ1-1,.,TRBV10-3,.,TGTGCCATCAGGCCCTCCTCGGTTTCCGAAGCTTTCTTT,CAIRPSSVSEAFF
TRBJ1-2,TRBD1,TRBV4-2,.,TGTGCCAGCAGCCAAGTGGAGACAGGGGAGAAGTATGGCTATGGCTACACCTTC,CASSQVETGEKYGYGYTF
TRBJ2-7,TRBD1,TRBV27,.,TGTGCCAGCGGATTGGCCGGGACAGGGGGTAACGAGCAGTACTTC,CASGLAGTGGNEQYF
TRBJ2-1,TRBD2,TRBV7-3,.,TGTGCCAGCAGCTCGTCTTGGACTAGCCCCTACAATGAGCAGTTCTTC,CASSSSWTSPYNEQFF
TRBJ1-5,.,TRBV2,.,TGTGCCAGCGGGCGATCTGGTCAGCCCCAGCATTTT,CASGRSGQPQHF
TRBJ2-1,.,TRBV9,.,TGTGCCAGCAGCGTAGCTACCCATTTGAAGGGCCCTAGGGGTCACAATGAGCAGTTCTTC,CASSVATHLKGPRGHNEQFF
TRBJ2-1,.,TRBV9,few,TGTGCCAGCAGCGTAGATATCAGAAATGAGCAGTTCTTC,CASSVDIRNEQFF
TRBJ1-2,TRBD1,TRBV9,.,TGTGCCAGCAGCGTAGTCTGGGACAGCTATGGCTACACCTTC,CASSVVWDSYGYTF
TRBJ1-2,TRBD1,TRBV7-9,.,TGTGCCAGCAGCGCACGCTACCGGGACAGGGCGGGTGGCTACACCTTC,CASSARYRDRAGGYTF
TRBJ2-3,.,TRBV7-2,.,TGTGCCAGCAGCTTAGCGTACGGGGATACGCAGTATTTT,CASSLAYGDTQYF
TRBJ1-1,TRBD1,TRBV18,.,TGTGCCAGCTCACCAAGGGGACAGGGGGCGAGGACTGAAGCTTTCTTT,CASSPRGQGARTEAFF
TRBJ1-1,.,TRBV10-2,.,TGCGCCAGCAGATGGAACAACAGGGAGAACACTGAAGCTTTCTTT,CASRWNNRENTEAFF
TRBJ1-5,.,TRBV30,.,TGTGCCTGGGGCTCCCGGCAACGGGACAATCAGCCCCAGCATTTT,CAWGSRQRDNQPQHF
TRBJ2-3,TRBD2,TRBV7-2,once,TGTGCCAGCACCCCGGGACTAGCTTGGACAGATACGCAGTATTTT,CASTPGLAWTDTQYF
TRBJ2-3,.,TRBV27,.,TGTGCCAGCAGTTTATCGCTGGGCACGAATACGCAGTATTTT,CASSLSLGTNTQYF
TRBJ1-1,TRBD1,TRBV28,few,TGTGCCAGCAGTTTGGTCGGACAGGGAGGCACTGAAGCTTTCTTT,CASSLVGQGGTEAFF
TRBJ2-7,TRBD2,TRBV4-2,few,TGTGCCAGCAGCCAAGAACTAGCGACAAACTACGAGCAGTACTTC,CASSQELATNYEQYF
TRBJ2-7,TRBD1,TRBV3-1/TRBV3-2,few,TGTGCCAGCGGCCGATCTGGACAGGCCTACGAGCAGTACTTC,CASGRSGQAYEQYF
TRBJ1-1,.,TRBV2,.,TGTGCCAGCAGGAAGGACAAGTTTACTGAAGCTTTCTTT,CASRKDKFTEAFF
TRBJ1-1,.,TRBV27,.,TGTGCCAGCAGTTTGGTCGGTACTGAAGCTTTCTTT,CASSLVGTEAFF
TRBJ2-1,.,TRBV7-9,.,TGTGCCAGCAGCTTAGTTCAGGGATACAATGAGCAGTTCTTC,CASSLVQGYNEQFF
TRBJ1-3,.,TRBV19,.,TGTGCCAGTACCCTAGGGACTTATAGCTCTGGAAACACCATATATTTT,CASTLGTYSSGNTIYF
TRBJ2-1,.,TRBV5-6,few,TGTGCCAGCAGCCTCCCTTCGGTCAATGAGCAGTTCTTC,CASSLPSVNEQFF
TRBJ2-3,.,TRBV5-8,few,TGTGCCAGCAGCTTTAGCGGATACACAGATACGCAGTATTTT,CASSFSGYTDTQYF
TRBJ1-1,.,TRBV2,.,TGTGCCAGCAGCGGCCGGACAGTGCATATGGTGAACACTGAAGCTTTCTTT,CASSGRTVHMVNTEAFF
TRBJ1-2,.,TRBV7-9,.,TGTGCCAGCAGCTGGGGGGGCGCCTGGGATGGCTACACCTTC,CASSWGGAWDGYTF
TRBJ1-2,TRBD1,TRBV29-1,many,TGCAGGGTTACAGGGGGCCTAGACTATGGCTACACCTTC,CRVTGGLDYGYTF
TRBJ2-7,.,TRBV7-9,.,TGTGCCTACCTGGGCCAGCGGAACGAGCAGTACTTC,CAYLGQRNEQYF
TRBJ1-2,.,TRBV3-1/TRBV3-2,.,TGTGCCAGCTCAGGGGCGAATAACTATGGCTACACCTTC,CASSGANNYGYTF
TRBJ2-7,.,TRBV7-9,.,TGTGCCAGCAGCGCGGAAGGCCCCTACGAGCAGTACTTC,CASSAEGPYEQYF
TRBJ2-5,.,TRBV18,once,TGTGCCAGCTCACCAGCCCAGGGGACGTCGGAGACCCAGTACTTC,CASSPAQGTSETQYF
TRBJ2-3,.,TRBV10-2,.,TGCGCCAGCTCAAGTACTAGTACCGCAGATACGCAGTATTTT,CASSSTSTADTQYF
TRBJ1-5,.,TRBV11-3,once,TGTGCCAGCAGCTTAGAGACATCAATCTTTAGCAATCAGCCCCAGCATTTT,CASSLETSIFSNQPQHF
TRBJ1-1,TRBD1,TRBV27,.,TGTGCCAGCAGTCTCCAAGCCTGGAGCAGGGGGACTGAAGCTTTCTTT,CASSLQAWSRGTEAFF
TRBJ2-3,TRBD2,TRBV10-2,.,TGCGCCAGCAATAGAGCGGGAGGGATCACAGATACGCAGTATTTT,CASNRAGGITDTQYF
TRBJ1-1,.,TRBV7-2,.,TGTGCCAGCAGCTTAAGAGGGCGTGAAGCTTTCTTT,CASSLRGREAFF
TRBJ1-2,.,TRBV12-1,.,TGTGCCAGCAGCTTACCGGGACAGGGGTTAGACTATGGCTACACCTTC,CASSLPGQGLDYGYTF
TRBJ1-1,TRBD1,TRBV6-5,.,TGTGCCAGCGTACCGGGACAGGGTACGAACACTGAAGCTTTCTTT,CASVPGQGTNTEAFF
TRBJ2-5,.,TRBV2,.,TGTGCCAGCACTCTTGCGGGGACAGAGACCCAGTACTTC,CASTLAGTETQYF
TRBJ1-5,TRBD1,TRBV9,.,TGTGCCAGCAGTACTACCGGGACAGGGGGAGAGCCCCAGCATTTT,CASSTTGTGGEPQHF
TRBJ1-2,TRBD1,TRBV7-3,few,TGTGCCAGCGGAAATGGACAGGGGAACTATGGCTACACCTTC,CASGNGQGNYGYTF
TRBJ2-7,.,TRBV19,.,TGTGCCAGTAGTAATGGGCTGGGACACGGCTACGAGCAGTACTTC,CASSNGLGHGYEQYF
TRBJ1-3,.,TRBV14,.,TGTGCCAGCAGACAGACGTTCTCTGGAAACACCATATATTTT,CASRQTFSGNTIYF
TRBJ1-2,.,TRBV30,many,TGTGCCTGGATGGGGGGAAGCGGCTACACCTTC,CAWMGGSGYTF
TRBJ2-7,TRBD1,TRBV4-1,.,TGCGCCAGCAGCCGCGGACAGGGGGGGGAGCAGTACTTC,CASSRGQGGEQYF
TRBJ2-1,TRBD2,TRBV24-1,few,TGTGCCACCAGTAGCGGGGATCCAAACAATGAGCAGTTCTTC,CATSSGDPNNEQFF
TRBJ1-2,.,TRBV11-3,few,TGTGCCAGCATTCTCGATCAGGGGTTTACAGTCCACACAAGGCATGGCTACACCTTC,CASILDQGFTVHTRHGYTF
TRBJ1-2,TRBD1,TRBV7-9,.,TGTGCCAGCAGCTTAGAAGACAGGGACTATGGCTACACCTTC,CASSLEDRDYGYTF
TRBJ1-5,.,TRBV5-1,once,TGCGCCAGCAGCTTGGAAGGGGACTCGCCCCAGCATTTT,CASSLEGDSPQHF
TRBJ1-2,.,TRBV29-1,.,TGCAGCGTTGTGCCCCCCACTTATGGCTACACCTTC,CSVVPPTYGYTF
TRBJ1-1,.,TRBV19,.,TGTGCCAGTACCGCCGACAGGTGGAACACTGAAGCTTTCTTT,CASTADRWNTEAFF
TRBJ2-7,.,TRBV20-1,few,TGCAGTGCTAGTTCAGGGTTCGAGCAGTACTTC,CSASSGFEQYF
TRBJ2-3,.,TRBV3-1/TRBV3-2,.,TGTGCCAGCAGCCAAGCGTGGAGCTCTAGCACAGATACGCAGTATTTT,CASSQAWSSSTDTQYF
TRBJ2-1,TRBD2,TRBV7-9,.,TGTGCCAGCAGCTTAACGGCGGGAGCTACGAATGAGCAGTTCTTC,CASSLTAGATNEQFF
TRBJ1-3,.,TRBV11-1,.,TGTGCCAGCAGCTTAGCGCGACGGGGGACTGGAAACACCATATATTTT,CASSLARRGTGNTIYF
TRBJ2-4,TRBD1,TRBV5-1,.,TGCGCCAGCAGCCCGGAGGGACAGGGTGGATTAGTTGCCAAAAACATTCAGTACTTC,CASSPEGQGGLVAKNIQYF
TRBJ2-7,.,TRBV4-1,.,TGCGCCAGCAGCCTTGTTCACCCGAGCTCCTACGAGCAGTACTTC,CASSLVHPSSYEQYF
TRBJ1-1,.,TRBV7-9,few,TGTGCCAGCAGCTCGTTCGGGGACACTGAAGCTTTCTTT,CASSSFGDTEAFF
TRBJ2-3,TRBD2,TRBV5-5,few,TGTGCCAGCAGGACGGGAGGAAATTTGGCAGATACGCAGTATTTT,CASRTGGNLADTQYF
TRBJ1-5,TRBD1,TRBV6-1,once,TGTGCCAGCAGTGAAGGACAGGGGGGTGTTAGCAATCAGCCCCAGCATTTT,CASSEGQGGVSNQPQHF